What follows is one TCR beta chain and its context. Its antigen remains unknown. The sample belongs to a study of CD8 T cells in Susac syndrome. Study-level points and caveats: TCR sequencing and HLA analysis covered a relatively small number of individuals.

Blood CD8+ and CD4+ T cells underwent high-throughput TCR beta sequencing. The patients serving as multiple sclerosis controls were treatment-naive. They had stable or active relapsing-remitting disease and fulfilled revised McDonald criteria. Reverse transcription of roughly 0.5 to 1 ug RNA was carried out with random hexamers. Amplification of TCR beta CDR3 used immunoSEQ multiplex PCR across 54 Vbeta and 13 Jbeta. TCRdb ran MiXCR on the immunoSEQ multiplex PCR reads and lists one entry per CDR3 protein. The sample lists 300,000 or so distinct CDR3 sequences; just over 90% were seen once. V gave up 5 bases and J gave up 3 bases, with 13 bases separating them. CDR3 length equals 14 residues. The germline CDR1 and CDR2 sequences are SNHLY and FYNNEI.

This receptor was identified in a human donor with multiple sclerosis. The chain is built from TRBV2 and TRBJ2-5; D is possibly TRBD1 (5 bases). Sequencing input: CD4+ T cells from PBMCs. The CDR3 sequence: CASSHDRSEETQYF. DNA of the CDR3: TGTGCCAGCAGTCATGACAGATCCGAAGAGACCCAGTACTTC.